This TCR beta chain was retrieved from a study of shared clonotypes between healthy human individuals. At the level of the study: Each donor's CD4 naive and CD4 memory cells filled three plates apiece, CD8 naive two, and CD8 memory one.

For this clone: Its target is unknown.

Naive CD8 isolation took CD45RO-negative cells positively selected for CCR7 and excluded terminally differentiated effector memory CD45RA+ cells. Produced via immunoSEQ multiplex PCR; TCRdb's table is partial and in-frame only. This sample has millions of clones; around 96% occur once, and the top ten carry 0.9% to 1.3%. Study-wide points: Though the depth was large, rarefaction showed that sorted-subset sequencing was incomplete.

From germline, CDR1 is SQVTM and CDR2 ANQGSEA. CDR3 size: 13 residues. With 3 bases clipped from V and 5 bases from J, the junction kept 6 bases outside the gene matches. This chain connects TRBV29-1 to TRBJ2-5; 7 nucleotides align to TRBD2. The origin of this receptor is a young man in good health. The sequencing input was naive CD8+ T cells sorted from blood. CDR3 amino acids: CSVEMKGGETQYF. For the CDR3, the DNA is TGCAGCGTTGAGATGAAGGGAGGGGAGACCCAGTACTTC. Full variable domain (outside the CDR3, taken from reference TRBV29-1 and TRBJ2-5): SAVISQKPSRDICQRGTSLTIQCQVDSQVTMMFWYRQQPGQSLTLIATANQGSEATYESGFVIDKFPISRPNLTFSTLTVSNMSPEDSSIYLCSVEMKGGETQYFGPGTRLLVL.